What follows describes a single T cell receptor (beta chain). The data belong to a study of T cell changes during pregnancy in multiple sclerosis. Assay used: immunoSEQ multiplex PCR; TCRdb lists only in-frame clones, some missing. The table records some 56,000 clones, approximately 90% of them present only once. Trimming took off 4 bases at V and 1 base at J, with 22 bases between the two ends. Germline V gives CDR1 LNHDA, CDR2 SQIVND (reference sequence). This CDR3 is built from 18 residues. The starting material was peripheral blood, obtained in the third trimester of pregnancy. The clonotype comes from a female donor in good health, enrolled as a control in a pregnancy study. The V gene is TRBV19, the J gene TRBJ1-1, with D unresolved. The CDR3 is CASSKWSRREVSNTEAFF. The CDR3 nucleotides are TGTGCCAGTAGTAAGTGGAGCAGGAGGGAAGTCTCGAACACTGAAGCTTTCTTT.